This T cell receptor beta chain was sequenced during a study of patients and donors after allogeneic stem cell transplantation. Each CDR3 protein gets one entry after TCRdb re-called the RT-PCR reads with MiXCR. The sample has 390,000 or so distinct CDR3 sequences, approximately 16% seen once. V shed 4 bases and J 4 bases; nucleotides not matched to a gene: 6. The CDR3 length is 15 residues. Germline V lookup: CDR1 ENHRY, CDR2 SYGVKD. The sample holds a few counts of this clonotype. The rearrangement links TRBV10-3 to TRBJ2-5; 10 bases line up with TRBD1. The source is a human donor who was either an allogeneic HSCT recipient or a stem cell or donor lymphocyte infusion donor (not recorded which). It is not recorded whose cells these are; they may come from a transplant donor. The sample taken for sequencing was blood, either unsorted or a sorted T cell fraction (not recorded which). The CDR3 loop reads CAISGRQGAGETQYF. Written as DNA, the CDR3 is TGTGCCATCAGTGGGAGACAGGGGGCGGGAGAGACCCAGTACTTC.